This T cell receptor beta chain appears in the sequencing data of a study of blood T cell repertoires in COVID-19. The CDR3 spans 14 residues. Germline V gene sequence: CDR1 SGHTA, CDR2 FQGNSA. With 4 bases clipped from V and 8 bases from J, the junction kept 7 bases outside the gene matches. The repertoire was sequenced with immunoSEQ multiplex PCR; TCRdb's copy has only in-frame clones and lacks some. Altogether about 100,000 clones are present, nearly 90% being singletons, with the ten largest covering approximately 2%. The V and J genes are TRBV7-2 and TRBJ1-2; 10 bases are a match to TRBD1. Sequenced material: peripheral blood. This receptor was identified in a man aged 50 or older with active COVID-19. The CDR3 DNA reads as TGTGCCAGCAGCTCGGACAGGGGGTTCATCGGCTACACCTTC. It specifies CASSSDRGFIGYTF.